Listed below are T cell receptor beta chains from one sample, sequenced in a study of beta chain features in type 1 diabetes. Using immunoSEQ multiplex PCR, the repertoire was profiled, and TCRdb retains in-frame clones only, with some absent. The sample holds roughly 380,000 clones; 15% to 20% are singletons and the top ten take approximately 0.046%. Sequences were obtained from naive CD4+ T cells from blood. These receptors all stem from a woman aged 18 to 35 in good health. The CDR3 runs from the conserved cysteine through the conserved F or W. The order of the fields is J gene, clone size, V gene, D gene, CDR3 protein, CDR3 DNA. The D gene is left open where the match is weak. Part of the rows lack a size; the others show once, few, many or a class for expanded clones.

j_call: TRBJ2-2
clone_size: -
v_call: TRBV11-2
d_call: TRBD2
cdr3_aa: CASSPGLAGTGELFF
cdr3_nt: TGTGCCAGCAGCCCGGGACTAGCGGGAACCGGGGAGCTGTTTTTT

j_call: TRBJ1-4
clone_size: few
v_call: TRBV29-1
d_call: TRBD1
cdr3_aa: CSVKQTGTGNEKLFF
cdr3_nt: TGCAGCGTCAAGCAAACCGGGACAGGGAATGAAAAACTGTTTTTT

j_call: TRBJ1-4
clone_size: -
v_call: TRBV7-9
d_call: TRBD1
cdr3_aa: CASSWGQGLGKLFF
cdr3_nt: TGTGCCAGCAGCTGGGGACAGGGGTTGGGAAAACTGTTTTTT

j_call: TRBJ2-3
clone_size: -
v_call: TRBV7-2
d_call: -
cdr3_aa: CASSFRSGSTDTQYF
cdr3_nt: TGTGCCAGCAGCTTCAGGAGCGGAAGCACAGATACGCAGTATTTT

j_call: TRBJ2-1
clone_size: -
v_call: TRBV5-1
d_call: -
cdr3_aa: CASSLGGRYNEQFF
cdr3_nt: TGCGCCAGCAGCTTGGGGGGCCGATACAATGAGCAGTTCTTC

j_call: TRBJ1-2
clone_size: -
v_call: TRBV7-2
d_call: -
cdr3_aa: CASSSDSNYGYTF
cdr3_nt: TGTGCCAGCAGCTCGGACAGTAACTATGGCTACACCTTC

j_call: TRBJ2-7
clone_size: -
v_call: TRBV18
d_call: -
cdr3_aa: CASSSTGKGQQYF
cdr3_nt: TGTGCCAGCTCATCTACAGGGAAGGGGCAGCAGTACTTC

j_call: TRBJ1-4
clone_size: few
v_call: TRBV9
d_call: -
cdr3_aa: CASSVGWTANEKLFF
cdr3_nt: TGTGCCAGCAGCGTAGGTTGGACAGCTAATGAAAAACTGTTTTTT

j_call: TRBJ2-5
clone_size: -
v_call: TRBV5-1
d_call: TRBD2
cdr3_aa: CASSLSTSGKETQYF
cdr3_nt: TGCGCCAGCAGCTTGTCGACTAGCGGGAAAGAGACCCAGTACTTC

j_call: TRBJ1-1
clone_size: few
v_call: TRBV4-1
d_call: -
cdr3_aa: CASSGFGGGEGTEAFF
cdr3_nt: TGCGCCAGCAGCGGGTTCGGCGGGGGAGAAGGCACTGAAGCTTTCTTT

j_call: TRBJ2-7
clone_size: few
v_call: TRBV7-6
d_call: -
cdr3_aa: CASSRSGEGYEQYF
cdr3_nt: TGTGCCAGCAGCCGATCAGGGGAGGGGTACGAGCAGTACTTC

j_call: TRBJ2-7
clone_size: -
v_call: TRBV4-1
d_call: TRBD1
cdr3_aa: CASSIRTGAGYEQYF
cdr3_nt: TGCGCCAGCAGCATACGGACAGGGGCGGGCTACGAGCAGTACTTC

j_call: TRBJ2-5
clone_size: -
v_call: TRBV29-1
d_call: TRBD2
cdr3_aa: CSVAKAGGPLETQYF
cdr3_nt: TGCAGCGTTGCTAAGGCGGGGGGGCCGTTAGAGACCCAGTACTTC

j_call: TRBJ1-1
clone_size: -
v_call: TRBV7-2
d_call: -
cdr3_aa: CASSLRTVGRTEAFF
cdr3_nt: TGTGCCAGCAGCCTCCGGACGGTGGGGAGGACTGAAGCTTTCTTT

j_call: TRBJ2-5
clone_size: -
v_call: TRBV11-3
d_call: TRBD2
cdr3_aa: CASTVAGESETQYF
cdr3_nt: TGTGCCAGCACCGTAGCGGGAGAGTCGGAGACCCAGTACTTC

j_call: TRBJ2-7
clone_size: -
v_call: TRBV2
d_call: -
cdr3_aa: CASSESVSISEQYF
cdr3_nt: TGTGCCAGCAGTGAGTCAGTCTCCATCTCCGAGCAGTACTTC

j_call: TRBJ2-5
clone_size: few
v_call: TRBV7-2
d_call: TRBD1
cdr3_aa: CASSFTGGTETQYF
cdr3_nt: TGTGCCAGCAGCTTTACAGGGGGCACAGAGACCCAGTACTTC

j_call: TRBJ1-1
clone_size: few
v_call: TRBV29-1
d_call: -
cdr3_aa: CSFTGSHTEAFF
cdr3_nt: TGCAGCTTTACAGGGTCGCACACTGAAGCTTTCTTT

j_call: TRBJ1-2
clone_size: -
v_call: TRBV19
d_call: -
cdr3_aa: CASSINQGGYTF
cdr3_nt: TGTGCCAGTAGTATAAACCAGGGAGGCTACACCTTC

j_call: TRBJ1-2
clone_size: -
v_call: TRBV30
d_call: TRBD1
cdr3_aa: CAWSSTGGGGYTF
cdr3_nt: TGTGCCTGGAGCAGCACAGGGGGGGGTGGCTACACCTTC

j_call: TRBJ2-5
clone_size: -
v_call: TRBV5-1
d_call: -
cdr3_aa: CASSGTEVETQYF
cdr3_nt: TGCGCCAGCAGCGGAACAGAAGTAGAGACCCAGTACTTC

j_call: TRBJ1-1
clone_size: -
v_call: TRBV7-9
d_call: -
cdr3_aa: CASSQGLRGTEAFF
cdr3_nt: TGTGCCAGCAGCCAGGGACTTCGGGGCACTGAAGCTTTCTTT

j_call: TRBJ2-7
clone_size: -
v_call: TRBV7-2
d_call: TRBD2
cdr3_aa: CASSPSGVVYEQYF
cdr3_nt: TGTGCCAGCAGCCCCAGCGGGGTGGTCTACGAGCAGTACTTC

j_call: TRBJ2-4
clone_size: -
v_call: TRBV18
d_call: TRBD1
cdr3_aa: CASSPDRERFDIQYF
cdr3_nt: TGTGCCAGCTCACCTGACAGGGAACGGTTCGACATTCAGTACTTC

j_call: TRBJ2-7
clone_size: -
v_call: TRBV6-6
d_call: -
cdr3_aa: CASSPWTDSYEQYF
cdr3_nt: TGTGCCAGCAGTCCGTGGACAGATTCCTACGAGCAGTACTTC

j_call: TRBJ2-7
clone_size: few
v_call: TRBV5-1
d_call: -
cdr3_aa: CASSLDRDIIRLSSYEQYF
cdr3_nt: TGCGCCAGCAGCCTGGACCGGGACATAATCCGACTTAGCTCCTACGAGCAGTACTTC

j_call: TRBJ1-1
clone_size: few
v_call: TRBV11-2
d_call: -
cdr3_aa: CASSGQPNTEAFF
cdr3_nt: TGTGCCAGCAGCGGACAGCCCAACACTGAAGCTTTCTTT